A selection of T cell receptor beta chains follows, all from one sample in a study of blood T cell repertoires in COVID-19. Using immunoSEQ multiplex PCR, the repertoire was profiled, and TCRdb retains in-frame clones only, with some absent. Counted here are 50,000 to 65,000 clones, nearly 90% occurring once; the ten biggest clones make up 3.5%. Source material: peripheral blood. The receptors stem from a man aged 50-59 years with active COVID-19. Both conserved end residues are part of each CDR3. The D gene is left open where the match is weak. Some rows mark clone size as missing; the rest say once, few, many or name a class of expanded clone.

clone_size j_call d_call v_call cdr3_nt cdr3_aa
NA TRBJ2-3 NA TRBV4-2 TGTGCCAGCAGCCAAGTCGACTCCGACACAGATACGCAGTATTTT CASSQVDSDTDTQYF
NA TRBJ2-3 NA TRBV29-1 TGCAGCGTCTCAAAAGGGGGCACAGATACGCAGTATTTT CSVSKGGTDTQYF
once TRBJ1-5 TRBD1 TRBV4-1 TGCGCCAGCAGCCACCGACAGGGGGGGACTCAGCCCCAGCATTTT CASSHRQGGTQPQHF
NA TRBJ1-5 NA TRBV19 TGTGCCAGTAGATGGAGCATGGGCAATCAGCCCCAGCATTTT CASRWSMGNQPQHF
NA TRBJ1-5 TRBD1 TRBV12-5 TGTGCTAGTGGTCACACCGGGACAGATAGCAATCAGCCCCAGCATTTT CASGHTGTDSNQPQHF
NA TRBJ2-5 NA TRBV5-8 TGTGCCAGCAGCTTTCCTACGATCAGCGCATGGCGCGGGGAGACCCAGTACTTC CASSFPTISAWRGETQYF
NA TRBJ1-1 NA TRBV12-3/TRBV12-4 TGTGCCAGCATCCGGACACTACACACTGAAGCTTTCTTT CASIRTLHTEAFF
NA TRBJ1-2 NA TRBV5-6 TGTGCCAGCAGCCCGATAAGGGGGGGGATGAACTATGGCTACACCTTC CASSPIRGGMNYGYTF
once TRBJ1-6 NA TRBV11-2 TGTGCCAGCAGCTTAGAACCCTTCGGTTCACCCCTCCACTTT CASSLEPFGSPLHF
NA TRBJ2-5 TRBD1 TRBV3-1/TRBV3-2 TGTGCCAGCAGCCAAGATAGGAGTCCCCGTCCGGGACAGGGTCCTCAAGAGACCCAGTACTTC CASSQDRSPRPGQGPQETQYF
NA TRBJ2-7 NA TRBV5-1 TGCGCCAGCAGCTCCGGACTGGGCTACGAGCAGTACTTC CASSSGLGYEQYF
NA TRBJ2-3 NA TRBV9 TGTGCCAGCAGCGCCCAAGCGGGTTATGGCACAGATACGCAGTATTTT CASSAQAGYGTDTQYF
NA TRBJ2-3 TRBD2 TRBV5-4 TGTGCCAGCAGCTTCTCGGGGGGGCGGGGAGATACGCAGTATTTT CASSFSGGRGDTQYF
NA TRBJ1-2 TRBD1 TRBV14 TGTGCCAGCAGGGGGACAGGGCCGAACTATGGCTACACCTTC CASRGTGPNYGYTF
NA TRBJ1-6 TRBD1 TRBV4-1 TGCGCCAGCAGCCAAGATCACCCTGGACAGGGGGCGGGAAATTCACCCCTCCACTTT CASSQDHPGQGAGNSPLHF
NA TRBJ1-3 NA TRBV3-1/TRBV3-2 TGTGCCAGCAGACCCGAACCCCCCACAGGGTCTGGAAACACCATATATTTT CASRPEPPTGSGNTIYF
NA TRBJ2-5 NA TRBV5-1 TGCGCCAGCAGCTTCTACTCACCGGCGGGCGAGACCCAGTACTTC CASSFYSPAGETQYF
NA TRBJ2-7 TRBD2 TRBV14 TGTGCCAGCAGCTCACAAGCGGGGGGAACCTACGAGCAGTACTTC CASSSQAGGTYEQYF
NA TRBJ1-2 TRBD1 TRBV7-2 TGTGCCAGCAGCGAAAAAACAGGGGTGGCTCTTTATGGCTACACCTTC CASSEKTGVALYGYTF
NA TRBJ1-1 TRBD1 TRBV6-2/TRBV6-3 TGTGCCAGCAGTGGCAGGGGGCGGAACACTGAAGCTTTCTTT CASSGRGRNTEAFF
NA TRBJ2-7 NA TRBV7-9 TGTGCCAGCAGCTTAATGATAAGGCAGGCCTCCTCCTACGAGCAGTACTTC CASSLMIRQASSYEQYF
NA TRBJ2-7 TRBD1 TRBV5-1 TGCGCCAGCAGCCCGGACAGGGGGCCCTACGAGCAGTACTTC CASSPDRGPYEQYF
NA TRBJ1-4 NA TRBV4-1 TGCGCCAGCAGCCACCTAAACGGGGAAAAACTGTTTTTT CASSHLNGEKLFF
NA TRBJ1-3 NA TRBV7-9 TGTGCCAGCAGCTTAGATTCAGGGGCTGGAAACACCATATATTTT CASSLDSGAGNTIYF
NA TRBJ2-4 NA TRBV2 TGTGCCAGCAGTGAGATACGCCCAGGAACCAAAAACATTCAGTACTTC CASSEIRPGTKNIQYF
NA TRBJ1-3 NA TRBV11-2 TGTGCCAGCAGCTTAGCTTTCGGAAACACCATATATTTT CASSLAFGNTIYF
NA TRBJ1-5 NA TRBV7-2 TGTGCCAGCAGCTTCCGGGGAGGCAATCAGCCCCAGCATTTT CASSFRGGNQPQHF
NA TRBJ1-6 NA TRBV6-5 TGTGCCAGCAGTTACTCGCCAAGGGCGGGGGAATCACCCCTCCACTTT CASSYSPRAGESPLHF
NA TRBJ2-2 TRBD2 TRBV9 TGTGCCAGCAGCGAGCTAGCGGGGGGGCTTGGCGGGGAGCTGTTTTTT CASSELAGGLGGELFF
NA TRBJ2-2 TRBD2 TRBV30 TGTGCCTGGAAGCGGGGGTCGGCCACCGGGGAGCTGTTTTTT CAWKRGSATGELFF
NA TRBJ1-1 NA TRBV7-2 TGTGCCAGCAGCTTACAGGAGGGGCGGGCTTTCTTT CASSLQEGRAFF
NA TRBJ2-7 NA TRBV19 TGTGCCAGTAGTCGAGGGCGCAATGGTTACGAGCAGTACTTC CASSRGRNGYEQYF
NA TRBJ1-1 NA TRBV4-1 TGCGCCAGCAGCCAAGGGACACGGACGAACACTGAAGCTTTCTTT CASSQGTRTNTEAFF
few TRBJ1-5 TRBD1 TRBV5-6 TGTGCCAGCAGAGGGACAGGGTTCGGTCAGCCCCAGCATTTT CASRGTGFGQPQHF
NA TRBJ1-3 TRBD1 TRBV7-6 TGTGCCAGCAGCTTAGGACAGGGGGATGGAAACACCATATATTTT CASSLGQGDGNTIYF
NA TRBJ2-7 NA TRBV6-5 TGTGCCAGCCGGGCGGGACCTTACGAGCAGTACTTC CASRAGPYEQYF
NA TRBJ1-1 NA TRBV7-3 TGTGCCAGCAGCTGGGGGGTGGACACTGAAGCTTTCTTT CASSWGVDTEAFF
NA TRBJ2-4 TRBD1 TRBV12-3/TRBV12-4 TGTGCCAGCTCGGGACAGGGCATAAACATTCAGTACTTC CASSGQGINIQYF
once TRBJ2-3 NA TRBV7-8 TGTGCCAGCAGCCAATCCGGCACAGATACGCAGTATTTT CASSQSGTDTQYF
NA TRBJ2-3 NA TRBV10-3 TGTGCCATCAGTGATCCCACGGGGCGGGGAGATACGCAGTATTTT CAISDPTGRGDTQYF
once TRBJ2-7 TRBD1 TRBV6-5 TGTGCCAGCCACAGGGGGAAGGAGGACGAGCAGTACTTC CASHRGKEDEQYF
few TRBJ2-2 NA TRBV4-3 TGCGCCAGCAGCCAAGAACTTGCGAACACCGGGGAGCTGTTTTTT CASSQELANTGELFF
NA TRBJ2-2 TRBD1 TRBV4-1 TGCGCCAGCAGCCAAGTCAGGACAGGGGGGGAGCTGTTTTTT CASSQVRTGGELFF
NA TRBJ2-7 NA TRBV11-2 TGTGCCAGCAGCTTTGACAGAGCCTCCTACGAGCAGTACTTC CASSFDRASYEQYF
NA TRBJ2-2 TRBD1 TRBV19 TGTGCCACTGGGGACAGGGCCACCGGGGAGCTGTTTTTT CATGDRATGELFF
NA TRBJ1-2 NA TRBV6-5 TGTGCCAGCAGTTACGGCCAGACAGTCGCTAACTATGGCTACACCTTC CASSYGQTVANYGYTF
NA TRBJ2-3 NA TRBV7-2 TGTGCCAGCAGCCTCCACGCCAGGGTATCTAGTGGGGATACGCAGTATTTT CASSLHARVSSGDTQYF
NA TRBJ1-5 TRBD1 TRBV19 TGTGCCAGTAGCCCGACAGGGGGTCAGCCCCAGCATTTT CASSPTGGQPQHF
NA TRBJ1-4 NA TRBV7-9 TGTGCCAGCAGCTTAGGGAGTCGCACTAATGAAAAACTGTTTTTT CASSLGSRTNEKLFF
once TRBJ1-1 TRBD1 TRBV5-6 TGTGCCAGCAGTTCTGATACAGGGGCGAACACTGAAGCTTTCTTT CASSSDTGANTEAFF
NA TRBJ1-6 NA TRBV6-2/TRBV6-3 TGTGCCAGCAGCAGCCACAGAGTAAATTCACCCCTCCACTTT CASSSHRVNSPLHF
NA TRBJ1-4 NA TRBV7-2 TGTGCCAGCAGCCCCAGTCATGGCAGTAATGAAAAACTGTTTTTT CASSPSHGSNEKLFF
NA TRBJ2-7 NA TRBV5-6 TGTGCCAGCAGCTTGGGCGGGGCGTCCTACGAGCAGTACTTC CASSLGGASYEQYF
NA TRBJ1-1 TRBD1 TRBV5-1 TGCGCCAGCAGCTTCGGACAGGTCACGCCGAACACTGAAGCTTTCTTT CASSFGQVTPNTEAFF
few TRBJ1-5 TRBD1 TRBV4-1 TGCGCCAGCAGTCCCGGGACAGGGGGCGATCAGCCCCAGCATTTT CASSPGTGGDQPQHF
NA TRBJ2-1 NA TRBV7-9 TGTGCCAGCAGCTCAGGCAGGGTTAGCAATGAGCAGTTCTTC CASSSGRVSNEQFF
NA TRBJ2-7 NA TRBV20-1 TGCAGTGGAGACGCAGGGTACGAGCAGTACTTC CSGDAGYEQYF
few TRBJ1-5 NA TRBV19 TGTGCCAGTAAGCAGGCTCCTAGCAATCAGCCCCAGCATTTT CASKQAPSNQPQHF
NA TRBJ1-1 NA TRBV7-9 TGTGCCAGCACCCATGGCAGAGAGGGAACTGAAGCTTTCTTT CASTHGREGTEAFF